This record looks at one T cell receptor (beta chain) sequence and its context. Its antigen is still unknown. No much larger clone exists at a distance of one base, and base qualities are not known. TCRbeta CDR3 regions were amplified from genomic DNA using the immunoSEQ Assay, a bias-controlled multiplex PCR. On the study's bioinformatics: The number of nucleated cells in each sample was estimated from the amplification of reference gene primers within the assay. To quantify the absolute abundance of each unique TCRbeta CDR3 rearrangement, sequence reads were collapsed and filtered. For each sample, productive Simpson clonality was calculated as the square root of Simpson's diversity index across productive rearrangements. TCRdb provides this immuneACCESS table in a form limited to in-frame rearrangements. Some clones are lacking; in checked studies, under half of them reflect an unresolved V gene, and why the rest are absent is not known. That table gives V, J and clone size, and the DNA gave D and trimming. A total of some 37,000 clones appear in this sample, approximately 86% of them only once. The leading ten clones occupy approximately 20% of the sample.

Each collaborating institution followed its own protocols to collect whole blood in K2EDTA tubes. Collaborator samples were shipped for TCRbeta analysis as frozen whole blood, isolated PBMCs, or DNA extracted from either sample type. The data were taken from a study of blood T cell repertoires in COVID-19 (dated by TCRdb to 2020 to 2022). Notes on the research overall: Samples from collaborators originated in the United States, Italy and Spain and spanned both the acute and convalescent phases of COVID-19. The repertoires were released in a freely available public database intended as a resource for research on the immune response to SARS-CoV-2. The material from the prospective study consisted of cDNA or gDNA derived from T cells, B-cell-depleted T cells, or PBMCs. Samples came from the ongoing ImmuneRACE study (first 160 participants) plus 1,254 subjects from 6 global collaborators. Where available, HLA class I and class II types were obtained from metadata supplied by the sample provider rather than from assay-based typing. Nearly every sample came with metadata listing a de-identified subject ID, COVID-19 status, age in years and sex. The dataset comprised deeply sampled blood TCRbeta repertoires from subjects exposed to, actively infected with, or recovered from COVID-19.

Overall results and qualifications from the work: The quantity of clinical and demographic metadata differed by source and by participant and was supplied without curation.

Sequencing input: peripheral blood. The sequence derives from a man in his fifties in a cohort sampled during active COVID-19.

The CDR3 in this case is CASTPGPGGVYGYTF. The DNA is TGTGCCAGCACTCCCGGCCCAGGAGGGGTCTATGGCTACACCTTC. The chain joins TRBV7-6 to TRBJ1-2; tentative D gene TRBD1, with 5 bases matching. Cut back by 7 bases and 4 bases, the V and J ends lie 19 bases apart. The CDR3 has 15 amino acids, counting the end cysteine and phenylalanine. Only the CDR3 part of the read is kept: 45 bases, read in frame from the first base. From a lookup of the germline V gene, CDR1 and CDR2 are SGHVS and FNYEAQ.